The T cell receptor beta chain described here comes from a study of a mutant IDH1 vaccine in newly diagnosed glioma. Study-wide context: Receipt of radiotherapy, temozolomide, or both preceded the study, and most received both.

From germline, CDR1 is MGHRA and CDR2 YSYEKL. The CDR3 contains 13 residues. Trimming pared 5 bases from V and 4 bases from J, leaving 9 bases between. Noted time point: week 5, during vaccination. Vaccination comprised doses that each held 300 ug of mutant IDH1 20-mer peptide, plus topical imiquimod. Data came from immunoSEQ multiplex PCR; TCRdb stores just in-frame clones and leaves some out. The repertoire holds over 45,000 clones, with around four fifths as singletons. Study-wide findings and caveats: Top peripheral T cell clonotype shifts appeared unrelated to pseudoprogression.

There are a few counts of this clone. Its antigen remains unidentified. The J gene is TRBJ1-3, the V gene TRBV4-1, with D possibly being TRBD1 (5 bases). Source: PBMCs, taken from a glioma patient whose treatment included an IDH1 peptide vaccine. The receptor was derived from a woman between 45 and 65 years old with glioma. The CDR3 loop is CASSRKGGNTIYF. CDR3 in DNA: TGCGCCAGCAGCAGGAAGGGGGGAAACACCATATATTTT.